One and the same sample provided the 14 T cell receptor beta chains below, sequenced in a study of identifying expanded T cells in peripheral blood. The assay was immunoSEQ multiplex PCR, and TCRdb's table has in-frame clones only and misses some. The profile shows 100,000 or so clones, around nine tenths of them singletons. Sample: blood. The receptors shown here come from a person between 18 and 75 years old in good health.

This chain uses TRBV19 with TRBJ1-1; D is uncertain. The germline V gene has CDR1 LNHDA and CDR2 SQIVND (reference sequence). V was clipped by 6 bases and J by 2 bases, with 10 bases between them. CDR3 length: 13 amino acids. As DNA, the CDR3 is TGTGCCAGTAGCCCCCGTGGAAACACTGAAGCTTTCTTT. Protein sequence: CASSPRGNTEAFF.

This rearrangement joins TRBV4-2 to TRBJ1-5; TRBD1 aligns across 8 bases. The trim removed 1 base at V and 6 bases at J, leaving 5 bases unmatched. Germline V gives CDR1 LGHNA, CDR2 YNFKEQ. There are 15 residues in the CDR3. CDR3 region: CASSQGGQGSQPQHF. The CDR3 DNA sequence: TGTGCCAGCAGCCAAGGCGGACAGGGTAGTCAGCCCCAGCATTTT.

This clone qualifies as medium-sized. The chain carries TRBV19 and TRBJ1-1; D is possibly TRBD1 (5 bases). Germline CDR1 and CDR2: LNHDA and SQIVND (reference sequence). The CDR3 is 13 residues long. V lost 3 bases, J lost 6 bases, and 11 bases lay in between. This CDR3 reads CASSIVQGAEAFF. The CDR3 DNA is TGTGCCAGTAGTATCGTCCAGGGCGCTGAAGCTTTCTTT.

The sample holds a few counts of this clone. The V gene is TRBV4-1, the J gene TRBJ1-1; D might be TRBD1 (5 bases). CDR3 length equals 16 residues. V gave up 4 bases and J gave up 0 bases, with 15 bases separating them. Germline loops: CDR1 MGHRA, CDR2 YSYEKL. As DNA, the CDR3 is TGCGCCAGCAGCCTCCGAGGGGTGATCCTGAACACTGAAGCTTTCTTT. Amino acids: CASSLRGVILNTEAFF.

The chain couples TRBV7-9 to TRBJ2-1; possibly TRBD2 for D (5 bases). The length of the CDR3 is 14 residues. Between the trimmed V and J ends, which lost 1 base and 12 bases, there was a span of 16 bases. Germline CDR1 and CDR2: SEHNR and FQNEAQ (reference sequence). The CDR3 bases are TGTGCCAGCAGCTTAGGGTCCACAGCGGCAGGGCAGTTCTTC. It translates to CASSLGSTAAGQFF.

The chain has TRBV10-2 and TRBJ1-5, with a tentative D call TRBD1 (5 bases). In germline, CDR1 is WSHSY, CDR2 SAAADI. The CDR3 totals 16 residues. V was clipped by 0 bases and J by 0 bases, with 9 bases between them. CDR3 coding DNA: TGCGCCAGCAGTGAGTCCGGGGACTCTAGCAATCAGCCCCAGCATTTT. It codes for CASSESGDSSNQPQHF.

The chain recombines TRBV13 with TRBJ1-2, with TRBD1 matching over 7 bases. V was clipped by 5 bases and J by 8 bases; unmatched bases: 8. Germline CDR1 PRHDT, CDR2 FYEKMQ (reference sequence). The CDR3 totals 13 residues. CDR3 residues: CASSPRQGWGYTF. The CDR3, as DNA: TGTGCCAGCAGCCCCCGACAGGGTTGGGGCTACACCTTC.

The CDR3, as DNA: TGCGCCAGCAGCTCGGGGGGGACAGAACTCCAAGAGACCCAGTACTTC. Amino acids: CASSSGGTELQETQYF. This rearrangement joins TRBV5-1 to TRBJ2-5; TRBD2 might be the D (8 bases). V lost 3 bases and J 1 base, leaving 16 bases between the germline ends. CDR1 and CDR2 (germline): SGHRS, YFSETQ. The CDR3 covers 16 residues.

This clone was recorded only once. The rearrangement joins TRBV4-1 to TRBJ2-3; 9 bases are shared with TRBD1. The CDR3 has 16 residues. V was clipped by 4 bases and J by 2 bases; unmatched bases: 7. Per germline, CDR1 MGHRA and CDR2 YSYEKL. Here the CDR3 reads CASSRRTGANTDTQYF. CDR3 bases: TGCGCCAGCAGCCGCCGGACAGGGGCTAACACAGATACGCAGTATTTT.

This chain uses TRBV7-2 with TRBJ2-5; D unresolved. The tail of the sequence fits TRBJ2-7 better, so the J call may be wrong. Germline values: CDR1 SGHTA, CDR2 FQGNSA. The CDR3 length is 11 residues. The CDR3, as DNA: TGTGCCAGCAGACTGGCCTACGAGCAGTACTTC. This translates into CASRLAYEQYF.

V gene TRBV14 combines with J gene TRBJ1-1; a weak D match, TRBD1 (5 bases). The CDR3 is 14 amino acids. Germline assignment: CDR1 SGHDN and CDR2 FVKESK. Trimming cost V 2 bases and J 11 bases, with 18 bases left between them. The CDR3 DNA follows: TGTGCCAGCAGCCAAAGGGCAGGGAGTAAGAGGGCTTTCTTT. As protein: CASSQRAGSKRAFF.

The rearrangement links TRBV6-5 to TRBJ1-2; 10 bases fit TRBD1. V lost 6 bases and J lost 4; bases outside the gene matches: 5. Germline CDR1 is MNHEY and CDR2 is SVGAGI. CDR3 length: 14 residues. This chain's CDR3 is CASRETGGTYGYTF. For the CDR3, the DNA is TGTGCCAGCAGGGAGACAGGGGGCACCTATGGCTACACCTTC.

The J gene is TRBJ1-1, the V gene TRBV29-1; D possibly corresponds to TRBD1 (5 bases). CDR1 and CDR2 (germline): SQVTM, ANQGSEA. Trimming cost V 4 bases and J 4 bases, with 13 bases left between them. The CDR3 length is 13 residues. DNA of the CDR3: TGCAGCGTTGCACAGGAGACGGGCACTGAAGCTTTCTTT. Protein: CSVAQETGTEAFF.

The chain combines TRBV7-3 with TRBJ1-1; TRBD1 might be the D (5 bases). Germline CDR1 SGHTA, CDR2 FQGTGA. V lost 5 bases to trimming and J lost 5 bases, with 24 bases between them. There are 17 residues in the CDR3. CDR3 amino acids: CASSQSPPGRVRTEAFF. The DNA of the CDR3 is TGTGCCAGCAGCCAAAGTCCTCCAGGGCGCGTACGGACTGAAGCTTTCTTT. The whole variable domain, remainder taken from reference TRBV7-3 and TRBJ1-1, is GAGVSQTPSNKVTEKGKYVELRCDPISGHTALYWYRQSLGQGPEFLIYFQGTGAADDSGLPNDRFFAVRPEGSVSTLKIQRTERGDSAVYLCASSQSPPGRVRTEAFFGQGTRLTVV.